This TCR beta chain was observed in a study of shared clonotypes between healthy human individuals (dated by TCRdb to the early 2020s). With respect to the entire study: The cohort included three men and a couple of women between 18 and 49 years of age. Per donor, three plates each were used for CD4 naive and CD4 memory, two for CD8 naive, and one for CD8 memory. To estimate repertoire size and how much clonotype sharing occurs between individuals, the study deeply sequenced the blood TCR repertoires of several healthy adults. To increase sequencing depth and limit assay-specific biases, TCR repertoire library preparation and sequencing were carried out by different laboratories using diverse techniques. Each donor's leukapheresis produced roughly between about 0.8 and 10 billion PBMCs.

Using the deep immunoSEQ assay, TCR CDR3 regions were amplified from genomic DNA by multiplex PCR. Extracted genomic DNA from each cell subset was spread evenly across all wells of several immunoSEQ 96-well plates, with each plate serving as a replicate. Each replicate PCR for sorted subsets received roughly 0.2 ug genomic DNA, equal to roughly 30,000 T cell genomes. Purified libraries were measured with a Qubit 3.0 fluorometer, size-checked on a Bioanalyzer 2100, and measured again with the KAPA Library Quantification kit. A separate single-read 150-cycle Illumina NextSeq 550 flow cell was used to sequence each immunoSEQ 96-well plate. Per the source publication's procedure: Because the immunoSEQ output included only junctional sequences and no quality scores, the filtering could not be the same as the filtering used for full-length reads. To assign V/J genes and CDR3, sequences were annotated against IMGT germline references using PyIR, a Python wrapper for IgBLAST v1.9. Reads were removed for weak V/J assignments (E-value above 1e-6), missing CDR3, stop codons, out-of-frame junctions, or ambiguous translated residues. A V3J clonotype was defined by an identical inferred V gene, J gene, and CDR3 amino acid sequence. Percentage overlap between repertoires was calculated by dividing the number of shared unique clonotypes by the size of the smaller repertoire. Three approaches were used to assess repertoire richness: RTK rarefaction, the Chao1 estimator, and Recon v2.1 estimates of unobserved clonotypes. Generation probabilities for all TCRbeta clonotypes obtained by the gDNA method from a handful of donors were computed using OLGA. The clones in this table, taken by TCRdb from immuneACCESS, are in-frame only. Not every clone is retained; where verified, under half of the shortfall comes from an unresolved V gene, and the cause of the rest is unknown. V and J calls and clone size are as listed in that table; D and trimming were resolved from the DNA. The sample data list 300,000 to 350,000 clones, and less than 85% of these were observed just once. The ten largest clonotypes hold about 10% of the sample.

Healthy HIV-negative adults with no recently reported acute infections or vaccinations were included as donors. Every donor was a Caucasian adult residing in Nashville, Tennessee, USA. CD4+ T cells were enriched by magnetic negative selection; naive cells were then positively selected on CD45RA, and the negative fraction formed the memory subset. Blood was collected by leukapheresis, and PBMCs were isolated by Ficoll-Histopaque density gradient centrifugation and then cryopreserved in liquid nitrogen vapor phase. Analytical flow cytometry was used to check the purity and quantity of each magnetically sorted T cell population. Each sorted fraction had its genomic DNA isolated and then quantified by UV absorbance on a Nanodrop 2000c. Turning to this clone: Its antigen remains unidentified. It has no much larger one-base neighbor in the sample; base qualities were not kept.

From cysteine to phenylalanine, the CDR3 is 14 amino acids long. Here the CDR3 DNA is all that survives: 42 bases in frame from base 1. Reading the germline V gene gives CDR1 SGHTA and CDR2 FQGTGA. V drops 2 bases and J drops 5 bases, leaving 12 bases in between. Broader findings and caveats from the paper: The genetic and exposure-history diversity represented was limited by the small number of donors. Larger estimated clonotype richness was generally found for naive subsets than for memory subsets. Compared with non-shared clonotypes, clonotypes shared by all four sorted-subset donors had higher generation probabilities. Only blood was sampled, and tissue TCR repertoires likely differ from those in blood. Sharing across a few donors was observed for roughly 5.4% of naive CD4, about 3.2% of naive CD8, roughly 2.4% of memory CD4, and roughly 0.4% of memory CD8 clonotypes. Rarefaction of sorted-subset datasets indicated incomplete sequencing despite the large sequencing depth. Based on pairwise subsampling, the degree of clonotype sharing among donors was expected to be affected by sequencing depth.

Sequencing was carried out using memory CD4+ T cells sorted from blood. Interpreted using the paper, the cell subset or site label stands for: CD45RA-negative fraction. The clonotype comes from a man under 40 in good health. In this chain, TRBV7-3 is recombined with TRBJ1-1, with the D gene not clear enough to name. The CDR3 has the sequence CASSLAGPLTEAFF. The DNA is TGTGCCAGCAGCTTAGCAGGCCCGTTGACTGAAGCTTTCTTT.